This TCR beta chain was retrieved from a study of T-cell memory formation after mild COVID-19. 5'RACE primed from the constant segment yielded TCR alpha and TCR beta cDNA libraries bearing sample barcodes and UMIs. TCRdb processed the 5' RACE reads anew with MiXCR; each CDR3 protein has one entry. The sample carries about 400,000 distinct CDR3 sequences, 20% to 30% recorded once. V shed 6 bases and J 7 bases; nucleotides not matched to a gene: 3. The length of the CDR3 is 11 residues. Looked up from germline, CDR1 is DFQATT and CDR2 is SNEGSKA (reference sequence). Findings and caveats of the study: Second-wave clones peaking on day 37 lacked confirmed SARS-CoV-2 specificity. Prior to infection, memory already included some responding clones, suggesting cross-reactive memory joined. Mostly located in CM and EM were contracting CD4+ clones, with contracting CD8+ clones located in EMRA.

This clonotype was counted only a few times. Its antigen remains unknown. The TCR sequence derives from an adult woman who had mild COVID-19 (a few samples of this study predate the infection). Cell type and time point are not known. The chain couples TRBV20-1 to TRBJ2-4; 7 bases agree with TRBD1. Sample: PBMCs or a T cell subset sorted from them (not recorded which). CDR3 residues: CSAATGNIQYF. The CDR3 DNA is TGCAGTGCCGCGACAGGGAACATTCAGTACTTC.